These T cell receptor beta chains were read from a single sample in a study of blood T cells in healthy people across ages. TCRdb fed the 5' RACE reads into MiXCR, producing one record per CDR3 protein. The sample includes over 1,300,000 distinct CDR3 sequences, 55% to 75% seen only once; the top ten take 6.7%. The sequencing input was blood. The receptor set was obtained from a man between 18 and 35 years old in good health. Both conserved end residues are part of each CDR3. D genes are given only for firm matches. Rows may omit the clone size; those that give it use once, few, many or a size class.

J gene	V gene	clone size	D gene	CDR3 protein	CDR3 DNA
TRBJ2-7	TRBV27	-	-	CASSSTPTYEQYF	TGTGCCAGCAGTTCAACACCAACCTACGAGCAGTACTTC
TRBJ2-4	TRBV7-9	-	-	CASSEDGVGAKNIQYF	TGTGCCAGCAGCGAAGACGGGGTGGGAGCCAAAAACATTCAGTACTTC
TRBJ1-2	TRBV24-1	-	-	CATSQGNDGYTF	TGTGCCACCAGCCAGGGGAATGATGGCTACACCTTC
TRBJ1-2	TRBV12-3/TRBV12-4	-	-	CASSHAGVYYGYTF	TGTGCCAGCAGTCACGCGGGGGTCTACTATGGCTACACCTTC
TRBJ1-2	TRBV5-1	-	-	CASSLASGQTNYGYTF	TGCGCCAGCAGCTTGGCCTCAGGACAGACAAACTATGGCTACACCTTC
TRBJ1-1	TRBV29-1	-	-	CSVEGGLGTEAFF	TGCAGCGTTGAGGGGGGGCTAGGAACTGAAGCTTTCTTT
TRBJ1-2	TRBV27	-	-	CASSAAAETGYTF	TGTGCCAGCAGTGCAGCGGCAGAGACTGGCTACACCTTC
TRBJ2-7	TRBV20-1	few	-	CSAREGLAEQYF	TGCAGTGCTAGGGAGGGGTTGGCCGAGCAGTACTTC
TRBJ2-7	TRBV4-3	few	-	CASSQLRWSYEQYF	TGCGCCAGCAGCCAACTCCGATGGTCCTACGAGCAGTACTTC
TRBJ2-7	TRBV10-3	-	-	CAISEGDSPKSYEQYF	TGTGCCATCAGTGAAGGGGACTCCCCCAAGTCCTACGAGCAGTACTTC
TRBJ2-6	TRBV20-1	-	-	CSAKGAGANVPTF	TGCAGTGCCAAAGGGGCCGGGGCCAACGTCCCGACTTTC
TRBJ1-2	TRBV4-1	-	-	CASSQERRVHGYTF	TGCGCCAGCAGCCAAGAGCGGAGGGTACATGGCTACACCTTC
TRBJ1-6	TRBV20-1	-	-	CSAREPTTNSPLHF	TGCAGTGCTAGAGAACCGACGACCAATTCACCCCTCCACTTT
TRBJ1-2	TRBV4-2	few	-	CASSQGQGMYRYTF	TGTGCCAGCAGCCAAGGGCAGGGGATGTATCGCTACACCTTC
TRBJ2-7	TRBV6-2/TRBV6-3	few	TRBD1	CASTKDRVGEQYF	TGTGCCAGCACCAAGGACAGGGTCGGCGAGCAGTACTTC
TRBJ2-1	TRBV6-4	few	TRBD2	CASKGRENTNEQFF	TGTGCCAGCAAGGGGAGGGAAAATACCAATGAGCAGTTCTTC
TRBJ2-7	TRBV27	-	TRBD1	CASSSTTGGEDQYF	TGTGCCAGCAGTTCTACTACAGGGGGTGAAGACCAGTACTTC
TRBJ2-7	TRBV4-3	few	-	CASSPDDNSYEQYF	TGCGCCAGCAGCCCGGATGACAATTCCTACGAGCAGTACTTC
TRBJ2-7	TRBV20-1	-	TRBD1	CSATPGQGYEQYF	TGCAGTGCTACCCCCGGACAGGGATACGAGCAGTACTTC
TRBJ2-5	TRBV6-5	few	-	CASSYVQWGETQYF	TGTGCCAGCAGTTACGTCCAGTGGGGAGAGACCCAGTACTTC
TRBJ1-2	TRBV6-5	-	-	CASSGVGVGYTF	TGTGCCAGCAGTGGCGTGGGGGTAGGCTACACCTTC
TRBJ2-7	TRBV20-1	-	-	CSARRQANTYEQYF	TGCAGTGCTAGGAGACAGGCTAATACCTACGAGCAGTACTTC
TRBJ2-7	TRBV7-2	few	TRBD2	CASSSRPGGPPYEQYF	TGTGCCAGCAGCTCCCGCCCGGGGGGACCTCCCTACGAGCAGTACTTC
TRBJ2-7	TRBV27	few	-	CATRLGIRVYEQYF	TGTGCCACTAGATTAGGAATCCGAGTCTACGAGCAGTACTTC
TRBJ2-7	TRBV15	few	-	CATSRGNEQYF	TGTGCCACCAGCAGAGGAAACGAGCAGTACTTC
TRBJ1-2	TRBV20-1	-	TRBD1	CSARAPFRQGHYGYTF	TGCAGTGCTAGAGCCCCGTTTCGACAGGGGCACTATGGCTACACCTTC
TRBJ2-1	TRBV27	-	-	CASKQVLYNEQFF	TGTGCCAGCAAGCAGGTTCTCTACAATGAGCAGTTCTTC
TRBJ1-2	TRBV7-2	-	-	CASSPPGVLVDGYTF	TGTGCCAGCAGCCCACCCGGGGTGTTGGTAGATGGCTACACCTTC
TRBJ2-4	TRBV12-3/TRBV12-4	-	-	CASSLRQGQITTREQYF	TGTGCCAGCAGTTTAAGGCAGGGGCAGATAACTACGAGGGAGCAGTACTTC
TRBJ1-2	TRBV10-3	-	-	CAISDSSQETNYGYTF	TGTGCCATCAGTGACTCGAGTCAGGAAACTAACTATGGCTACACCTTC
TRBJ2-1	TRBV7-9	-	-	CASRGDSRGFF	TGTGCCAGCAGGGGGGACTCCCGGGGGTTCTTC
TRBJ2-1	TRBV6-2/TRBV6-3	-	-	CASSYSIGLSYNEQFF	TGTGCCAGCAGTTACTCGATTGGGCTCTCCTACAATGAGCAGTTCTTC